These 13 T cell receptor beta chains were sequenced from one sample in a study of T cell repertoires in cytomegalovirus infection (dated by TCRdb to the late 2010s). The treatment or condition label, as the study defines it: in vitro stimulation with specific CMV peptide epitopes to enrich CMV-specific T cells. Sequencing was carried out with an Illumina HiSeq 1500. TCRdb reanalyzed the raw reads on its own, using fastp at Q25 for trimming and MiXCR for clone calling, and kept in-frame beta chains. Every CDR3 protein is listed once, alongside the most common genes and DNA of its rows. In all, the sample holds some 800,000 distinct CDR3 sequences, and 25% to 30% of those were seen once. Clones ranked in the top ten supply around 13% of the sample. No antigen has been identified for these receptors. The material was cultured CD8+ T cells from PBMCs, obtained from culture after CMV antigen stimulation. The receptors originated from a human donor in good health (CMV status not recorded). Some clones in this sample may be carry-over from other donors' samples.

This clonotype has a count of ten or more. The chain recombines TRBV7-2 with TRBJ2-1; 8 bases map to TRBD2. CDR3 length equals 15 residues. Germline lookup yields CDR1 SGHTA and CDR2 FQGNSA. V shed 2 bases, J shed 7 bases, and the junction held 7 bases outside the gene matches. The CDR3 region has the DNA TGTGCCAGCAGCTTAAATGGCGGGGGGATAAATGAGCAGTTCTTC. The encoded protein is CASSLNGGGINEQFF.

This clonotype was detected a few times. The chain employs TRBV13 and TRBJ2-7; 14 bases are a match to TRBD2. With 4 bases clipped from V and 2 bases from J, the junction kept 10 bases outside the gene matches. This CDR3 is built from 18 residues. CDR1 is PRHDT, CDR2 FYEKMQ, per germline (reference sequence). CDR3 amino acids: CASSSRTSGGPPAYEQYF. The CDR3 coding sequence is TGTGCCAGCAGCTCCCGGACTAGCGGGGGGCCTCCTGCCTACGAGCAGTACTTC. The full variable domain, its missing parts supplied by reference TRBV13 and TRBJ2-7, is AAGVIQSPRHLIKEKRETATLKCYPIPRHDTVYWYQQGPGQDPQFLISFYEKMQSDKGSIPDRFSAQQFSDYHSELNMSSLELGDSALYFCASSSRTSGGPPAYEQYFGPGTRLTVT.

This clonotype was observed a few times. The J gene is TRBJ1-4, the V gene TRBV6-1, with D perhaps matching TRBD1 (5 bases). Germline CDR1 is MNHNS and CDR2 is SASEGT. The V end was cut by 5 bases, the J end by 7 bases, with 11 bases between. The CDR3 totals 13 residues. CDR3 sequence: CASSLGVVEKLFF. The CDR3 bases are TGTGCCAGCAGTTTAGGGGTTGTTGAAAAACTGTTTTTT.

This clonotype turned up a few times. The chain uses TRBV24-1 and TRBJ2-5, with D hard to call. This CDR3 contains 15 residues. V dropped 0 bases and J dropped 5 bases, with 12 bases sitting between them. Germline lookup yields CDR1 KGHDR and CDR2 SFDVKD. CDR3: CATSDLEPGRETQYF. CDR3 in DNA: TGTGCCACCAGTGATTTGGAGCCGGGCCGGGAGACCCAGTACTTC.

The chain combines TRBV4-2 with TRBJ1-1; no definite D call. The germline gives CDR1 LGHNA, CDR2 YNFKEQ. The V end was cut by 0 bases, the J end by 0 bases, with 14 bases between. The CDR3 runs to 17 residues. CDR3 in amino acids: CASSQDQTDLMNTEAFF. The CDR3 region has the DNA TGTGCCAGCAGCCAAGATCAAACGGACCTAATGAACACTGAAGCTTTCTTT.

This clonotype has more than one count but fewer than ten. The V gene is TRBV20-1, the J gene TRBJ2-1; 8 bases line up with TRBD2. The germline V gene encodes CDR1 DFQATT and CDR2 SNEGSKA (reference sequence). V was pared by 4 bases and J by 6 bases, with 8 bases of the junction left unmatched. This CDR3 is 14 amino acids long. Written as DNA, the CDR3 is TGCAGTGCTAAGGGACTAGAAGTCGGCAATGAGCAGTTCTTC. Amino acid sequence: CSAKGLEVGNEQFF.

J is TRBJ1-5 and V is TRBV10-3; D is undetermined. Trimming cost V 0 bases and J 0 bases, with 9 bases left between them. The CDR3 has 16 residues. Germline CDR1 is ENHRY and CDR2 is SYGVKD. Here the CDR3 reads CAISESVLYSNQPQHF. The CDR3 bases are TGTGCCATCAGTGAGTCGGTCCTTTATAGCAATCAGCCCCAGCATTTT.

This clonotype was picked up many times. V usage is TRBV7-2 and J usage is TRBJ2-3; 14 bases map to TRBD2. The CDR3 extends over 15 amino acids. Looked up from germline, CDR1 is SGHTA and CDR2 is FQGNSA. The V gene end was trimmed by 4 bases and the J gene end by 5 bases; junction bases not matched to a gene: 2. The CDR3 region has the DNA TGTGCCAGCAGCTGGACTAGCGGGGGGTTAGATACGCAGTATTTT. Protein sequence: CASSWTSGGLDTQYF.

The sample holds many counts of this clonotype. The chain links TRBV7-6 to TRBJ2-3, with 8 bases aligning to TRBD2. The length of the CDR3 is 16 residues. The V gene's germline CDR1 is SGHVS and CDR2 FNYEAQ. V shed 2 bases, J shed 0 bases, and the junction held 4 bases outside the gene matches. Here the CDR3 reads CASSLKAGESTDTQYF. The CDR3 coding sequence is TGTGCCAGCAGCTTAAAAGCGGGGGAGAGCACAGATACGCAGTATTTT. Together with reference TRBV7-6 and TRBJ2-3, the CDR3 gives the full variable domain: GAGVSQSPRYKVTKRGQDVALRCDPISGHVSLYWYRQALGQGPEFLTYFNYEAQQDKSGLPNDRFSAERPEGSISTLTIQRTEQRDSAMYRCASSLKAGESTDTQYFGPGTRLTVL.

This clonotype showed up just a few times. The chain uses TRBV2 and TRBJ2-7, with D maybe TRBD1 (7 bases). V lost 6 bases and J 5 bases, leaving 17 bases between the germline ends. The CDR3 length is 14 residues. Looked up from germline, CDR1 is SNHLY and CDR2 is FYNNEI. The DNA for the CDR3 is TGTGCCAGCAGCGCGGAGGGGGCTCGGGACGAGCAGTACGTC. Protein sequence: CASSAEGARDEQYV.

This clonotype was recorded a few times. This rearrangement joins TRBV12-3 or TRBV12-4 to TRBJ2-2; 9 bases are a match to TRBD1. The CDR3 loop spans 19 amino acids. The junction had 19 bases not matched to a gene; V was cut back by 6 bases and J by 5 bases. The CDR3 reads CASRTPGQGNDVWTGELFF. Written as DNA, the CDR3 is TGTGCCAGCAGAACACCGGGACAGGGAAATGATGTGTGGACCGGGGAGCTGTTTTTT.

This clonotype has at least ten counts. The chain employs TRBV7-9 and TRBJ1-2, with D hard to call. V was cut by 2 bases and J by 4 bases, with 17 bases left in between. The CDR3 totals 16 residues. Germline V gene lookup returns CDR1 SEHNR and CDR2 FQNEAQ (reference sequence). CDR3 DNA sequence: TGTGCCAGCAGCTTAATGGAGAGGGCCACCTCCTATGGCTACACCTTC. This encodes CASSLMERATSYGYTF.

In nucleotides, the CDR3 is TGTGCCATCAGTGAGACCCCGGGACAGGGGGCAAACAATCAGCCCCAGCATTTT. Encoded protein: CAISETPGQGANNQPQHF. The chain carries TRBV10-3 and TRBJ1-5; TRBD1 matches at 12 bases. The J segment lost 3 bases and the V segment lost 2 bases, leaving 8 bases of the junction unmatched. The CDR3 sequence is 18 residues long. Germline-derived CDR1 and CDR2 are ENHRY and SYGVKD.